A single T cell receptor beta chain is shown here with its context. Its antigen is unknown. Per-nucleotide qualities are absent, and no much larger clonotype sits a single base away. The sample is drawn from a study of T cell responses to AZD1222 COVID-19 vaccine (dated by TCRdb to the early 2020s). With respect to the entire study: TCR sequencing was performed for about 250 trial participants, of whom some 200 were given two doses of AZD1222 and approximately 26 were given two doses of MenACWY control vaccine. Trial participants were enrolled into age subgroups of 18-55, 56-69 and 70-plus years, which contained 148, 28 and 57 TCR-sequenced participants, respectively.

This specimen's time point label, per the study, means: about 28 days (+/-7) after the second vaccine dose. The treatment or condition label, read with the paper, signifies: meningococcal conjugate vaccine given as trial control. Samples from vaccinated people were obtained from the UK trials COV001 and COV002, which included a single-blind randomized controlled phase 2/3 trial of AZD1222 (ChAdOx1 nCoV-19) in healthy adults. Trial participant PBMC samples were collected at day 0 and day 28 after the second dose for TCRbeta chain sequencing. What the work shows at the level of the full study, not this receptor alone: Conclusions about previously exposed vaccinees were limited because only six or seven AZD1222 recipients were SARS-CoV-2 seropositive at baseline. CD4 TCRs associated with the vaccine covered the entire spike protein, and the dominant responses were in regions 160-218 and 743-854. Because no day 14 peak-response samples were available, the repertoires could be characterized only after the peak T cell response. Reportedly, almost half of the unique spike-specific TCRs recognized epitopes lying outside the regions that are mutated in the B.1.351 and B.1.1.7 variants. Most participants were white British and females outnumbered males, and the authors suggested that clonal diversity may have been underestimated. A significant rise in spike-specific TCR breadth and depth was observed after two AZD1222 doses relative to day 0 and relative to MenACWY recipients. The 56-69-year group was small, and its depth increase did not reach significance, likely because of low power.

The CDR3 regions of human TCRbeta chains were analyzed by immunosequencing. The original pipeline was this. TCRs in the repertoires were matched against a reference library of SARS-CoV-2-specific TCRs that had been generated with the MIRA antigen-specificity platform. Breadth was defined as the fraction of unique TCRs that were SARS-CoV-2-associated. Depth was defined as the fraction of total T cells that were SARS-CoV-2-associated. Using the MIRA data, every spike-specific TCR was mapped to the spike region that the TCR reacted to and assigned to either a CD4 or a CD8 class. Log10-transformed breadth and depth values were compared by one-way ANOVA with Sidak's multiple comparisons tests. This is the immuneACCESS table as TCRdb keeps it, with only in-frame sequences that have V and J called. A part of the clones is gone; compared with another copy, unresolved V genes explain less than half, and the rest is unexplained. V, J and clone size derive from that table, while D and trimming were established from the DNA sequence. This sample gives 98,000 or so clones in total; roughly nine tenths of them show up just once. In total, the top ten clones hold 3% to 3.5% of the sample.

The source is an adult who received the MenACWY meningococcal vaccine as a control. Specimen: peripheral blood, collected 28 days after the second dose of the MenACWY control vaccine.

The DNA reads TGTGCCAGCAGTTATCTAGGGAACCAAGAGACCCAGTACTTC. Translated, it reads CASSYLGNQETQYF. The chain links TRBV27 with TRBJ2-5, with the D segment identity uncertain. The germline V gene (reference sequence) provides CDR1 MNHEY and CDR2 SMNVEV. Cut back by 4 bases and 0 bases, the V and J ends lie 9 bases apart. The CDR3 numbers 14 residues from cysteine through phenylalanine. CDR3 DNA only is kept here, 42 bases in frame from base 1.